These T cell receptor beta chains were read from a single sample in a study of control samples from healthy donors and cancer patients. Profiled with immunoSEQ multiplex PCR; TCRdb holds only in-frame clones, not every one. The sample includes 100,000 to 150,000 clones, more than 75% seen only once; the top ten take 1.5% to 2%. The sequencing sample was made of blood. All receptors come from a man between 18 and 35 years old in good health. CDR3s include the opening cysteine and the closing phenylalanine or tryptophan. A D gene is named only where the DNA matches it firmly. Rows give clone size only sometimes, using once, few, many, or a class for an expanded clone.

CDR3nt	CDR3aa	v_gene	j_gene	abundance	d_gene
TGTGCCAGTATGGGAAGGGGGAGAACCGGGGAGCTGTTTTTT	CASMGRGRTGELFF	TRBV19	TRBJ2-2	.	.
TGTGCCAGCAGCCACCCGGACTTTGGTGACCCAGAACCTAATGAAAAACTGTTTTTT	CASSHPDFGDPEPNEKLFF	TRBV5-6	TRBJ1-4	.	.
TGTGCCAGAAGCGGAGGGGTCGAATATGAGCAGTTCTTC	CARSGGVEYEQFF	TRBV5-3	TRBJ2-1	medium-sized	.
TGCGCCAGCAGCCAAGACCGAGGACTAGTCCTCGAGCAGTACTTC	CASSQDRGLVLEQYF	TRBV4-3	TRBJ2-7	.	TRBD2
TGTGCCACCATAGGAAATGACGGTGGGCCGCGTTCCTACAATGAGCAGTTCTTC	CATIGNDGGPRSYNEQFF	TRBV24-1	TRBJ2-1	.	.
TGTGCCAGCAGTTTCGGAGGGGTGGGCACAGATACGCAGTATTTT	CASSFGGVGTDTQYF	TRBV28	TRBJ2-3	.	.
TGTGCCTGGAGTGTCAGAGCGGGAGTAAACACCGGGGAGCTGTTTTTT	CAWSVRAGVNTGELFF	TRBV30	TRBJ2-2	few	TRBD2
TGCGCCAGCAGTGAGTCTAGGGGACAGGGCACCGGGGAGCTGTTTTTT	CASSESRGQGTGELFF	TRBV10-2	TRBJ2-2	once	TRBD1
TGTGCCAGCAGCTTAGTTCCGGGAGGGACGTACGAGCAGTACTTC	CASSLVPGGTYEQYF	TRBV7-3	TRBJ2-7	once	TRBD2
TGTGCCAGCAGCTTAGATGGATACGCGGGAGTGTGGAATGAGCAGTTCTTC	CASSLDGYAGVWNEQFF	TRBV7-2	TRBJ2-1	once	TRBD2
TGTGCCAGCAGTTTCGCAGGAGCCCGGCTCAACTATGGCTACACCTTC	CASSFAGARLNYGYTF	TRBV27	TRBJ1-2	once	.
TGTGCCAGCAGTTTATTGGCACAGGGTGGTGGCTACACCTTC	CASSLLAQGGGYTF	TRBV27	TRBJ1-2	.	.
TGTGCCAGCAGTTACCCCGGGGCCATGAACACTGAAGCTTTCTTT	CASSYPGAMNTEAFF	TRBV6-2/TRBV6-3	TRBJ1-1	.	.
TGTGCCAGCTCAGGATCTAGAACTGAAGCTTTCTTT	CASSGSRTEAFF	TRBV7-2	TRBJ1-1	.	.
TGTGCCAGCAGTCCCCCGGCCCCTGGTCAGCCCCAGCATTTT	CASSPPAPGQPQHF	TRBV6-6	TRBJ1-5	.	.
TGTGCCAGCAGGCCACAGACTAACTATGGCTACACCTTC	CASRPQTNYGYTF	TRBV6-5	TRBJ1-2	.	.
TGTGCCAGCAGTTTATCGATAACAGGGGGGTACTCCGGGGCCTACGAGCGGTACTTC	CASSLSITGGYSGAYERYF	TRBV27	TRBJ2-7	.	TRBD1
TGTGCCAGCAGCTTATATAGGGGACTTAGCACAGATACGCAGTATTTT	CASSLYRGLSTDTQYF	TRBV7-9	TRBJ2-3	.	.
TGTGCCACCAGTGGAAGACCCCCGACAGGGGTCTACGAGACCCAGTACTTC	CATSGRPPTGVYETQYF	TRBV24-1	TRBJ2-5	.	TRBD1
TGTGCCAGTAGTACGCCCCACCGGTCCACAGATACGCAGTATTTT	CASSTPHRSTDTQYF	TRBV19	TRBJ2-3	once	.
TGTGCCAGCAGCTTAGCGGGTTTTAATGCAGGGGAAGCTTTCTTT	CASSLAGFNAGEAFF	TRBV7-9	TRBJ1-1	.	.
TGTGCCACCAGTGATTTGAGCTCTGGGGCCAACGTCCTGACTTTC	CATSDLSSGANVLTF	TRBV24-1	TRBJ2-6	few	.
TGTGCCAGTTTAAGGGAGACCGGGGAGCTGTTTTTT	CASLRETGELFF	TRBV27	TRBJ2-2	.	.
TGTGCCAGCAGTCGGGCGGACTCCTACGAGCAGTACTTC	CASSRADSYEQYF	TRBV27	TRBJ2-7	.	.
TGTGCCAGCAGTTTTGTCCGAAGTCCTGCTGCCAAAAACATTCAGTACTTC	CASSFVRSPAAKNIQYF	TRBV28	TRBJ2-4	.	.
TGTGCCAGTAATGACGGGAAGCGGTATGAAAAACTGTTTTTT	CASNDGKRYEKLFF	TRBV19	TRBJ1-4	.	.
TGTGCCAGTAGTGACTCGGCGGCGGCAGATACGCAGTATTTT	CASSDSAAADTQYF	TRBV19	TRBJ2-3	.	.
TGTGCCAGCAGCTTAGAGGGACTAGCAACAGATACGCAGTATTTT	CASSLEGLATDTQYF	TRBV11-2	TRBJ2-3	.	TRBD2
TGTGCCAGCAGTGAATTACAGGGGCGAGGGGAGCAGTACTTC	CASSELQGRGEQYF	TRBV25-1	TRBJ2-7	few	TRBD1
TGTGCCAGCAGGGGACTAGCGGGAGGATCTGCAGATACGCAGTATTTT	CASRGLAGGSADTQYF	TRBV7-3	TRBJ2-3	.	TRBD2
TGTGCCAGCAGTTCCAGTATCCACGAGCAGTACTTC	CASSSSIHEQYF	TRBV6-2/TRBV6-3	TRBJ2-7	.	.
TGTGCCAGTAGTATAGATCAGGGAAAGACCCAGTACTTC	CASSIDQGKTQYF	TRBV19	TRBJ2-5	.	.
TGTGCCAGCTCATCCACGACTAGCGGGAACGAGCAGTACTTC	CASSSTTSGNEQYF	TRBV6-5	TRBJ2-7	.	TRBD2
TGTGCCATCAGTGAGTCGGTAGGCCAAGAGACCCAGTACTTC	CAISESVGQETQYF	TRBV10-3	TRBJ2-5	.	.
TGTGCCAGTAGTCACGGACAGTACCCTAATCAGCCCCAGCATTTT	CASSHGQYPNQPQHF	TRBV19	TRBJ1-5	.	.
TGTGCCAGCAGTGACCAGACTAGCGGCACAGATACGCAGTATTTT	CASSDQTSGTDTQYF	TRBV6-4	TRBJ2-3	.	TRBD2
TGTGCCAGCAGCATCCGGGTAGGTCTCGGTGAGCAGTTCTTC	CASSIRVGLGEQFF	TRBV7-2	TRBJ2-1	.	.
TGCGCCAGCAGCCTCGAGACAGGGAAGAACACTGAAGCTTTCTTT	CASSLETGKNTEAFF	TRBV4-3	TRBJ1-1	.	TRBD1
TGTGCCAGCAGCAAAGGGACAGGGACCTTCTATGGCTACACCTTC	CASSKGTGTFYGYTF	TRBV5-6	TRBJ1-2	.	TRBD1
TGTGCCGGCAGCCGGGACGGATCAACCACAGATACGCAGTATTTT	CAGSRDGSTTDTQYF	TRBV5-4	TRBJ2-3	.	.
TGCGCCAGCAGCTCGCCGGGACAGGGTGATCGTCAGCCCCAGCATTTT	CASSSPGQGDRQPQHF	TRBV5-1	TRBJ1-5	.	TRBD1
TGTGCCAGCAGTAGGGACATTAATGAAAAACTGTTTTTT	CASSRDINEKLFF	TRBV27	TRBJ1-4	.	.
TGTGCCACCAGTGATAATATCGACAGAAGCGAGCAGTACTTC	CATSDNIDRSEQYF	TRBV24-1	TRBJ2-7	.	.
TGTGCCAGCAGGCCCATGGGGGGGCAAGATACGCAGTATTTT	CASRPMGGQDTQYF	TRBV6-5	TRBJ2-3	.	.
TGTGCCAGCAGTGACGGGACAGGGGGCGCAGATACGCAGTATTTT	CASSDGTGGADTQYF	TRBV6-4	TRBJ2-3	.	TRBD1
TGCGCCAGCAGCCAAGAAGGAGGGGACAGGGGAAATGGCTACACCTTC	CASSQEGGDRGNGYTF	TRBV4-3	TRBJ1-2	.	TRBD1
TGTGCCGCCACACGCCGGGGGGCGGAAAGCACAGATACGCAGTATTTT	CAATRRGAESTDTQYF	TRBV6-6	TRBJ2-3	.	.
TGTGCCAGCAGCTTACGGACAGGGAAGGGGCAGATGCAGTTCTTC	CASSLRTGKGQMQFF	TRBV5-4	TRBJ2-1	.	TRBD1
TGTGCCAGCAGCTCCGGGGCTATAACCGGGGAGCTGTTTTTT	CASSSGAITGELFF	TRBV28	TRBJ2-2	.	.
TGCAGCGTTGTCCAACGACTAGCGGGAGACAACGAGCAGTACTTC	CSVVQRLAGDNEQYF	TRBV29-1	TRBJ2-7	.	TRBD2
TGTGCCAGCAGCCAAGACGGTAGAGTGGAGACCCAGTACTTC	CASSQDGRVETQYF	TRBV3-1/TRBV3-2	TRBJ2-5	.	.
TGTGCCAGCAGCGGAATATCAAGCGGGAGTTCTGAGCAGTTCTTC	CASSGISSGSSEQFF	TRBV3-1/TRBV3-2	TRBJ2-1	.	TRBD2
TGTGCCAGCGGACCGGGACAGGGGGCTCCGGGTCAAGAGACCCAGTACTTC	CASGPGQGAPGQETQYF	TRBV11-2	TRBJ2-5	.	TRBD1
TGTGCCAGCAGTGCTCCCCCAGGGGGCCCAACTAATGAAAAACTGTTTTTT	CASSAPPGGPTNEKLFF	TRBV28	TRBJ1-4	.	TRBD1
TGTGCCACCAGTGATCCCGGGACTAGCGGGAAATCAGATACGCAGTATTTT	CATSDPGTSGKSDTQYF	TRBV24-1	TRBJ2-3	.	TRBD2
TGTGCCAGCAGTCGGACGCCCTACAATGAGCAGTTCTTC	CASSRTPYNEQFF	TRBV6-2/TRBV6-3	TRBJ2-1	.	.
TGTGCCAGCAGCATTAGACTGGCGGGCTCTTTGAACACTGAAGCTTTCTTT	CASSIRLAGSLNTEAFF	TRBV7-2	TRBJ1-1	.	.
TGCGCCAGCAGTGAAGAGGGGACAGATACGCAGTATTTT	CASSEEGTDTQYF	TRBV10-1	TRBJ2-3	.	.